This is a list of T cell receptor beta chains from one sample in a study of blood T cell dynamics during melanoma immunotherapy. Sequencing used immunoSEQ multiplex PCR; TCRdb keeps in-frame clones, though not all of them. The table includes about 6,400 clones, approximately 88% detected once. The sample was blood, taken from a patient treated with checkpoint blockade. All receptors come from a human donor with melanoma. CDR3s include the opening cysteine and the closing phenylalanine or tryptophan. Fields, in order: D gene, clone size, V gene, J gene, CDR3 protein, CDR3 DNA. A D gene is named only where the DNA matches it firmly. Only part of the rows carry a size: once, few, many, or a class if the clone is expanded.

-,-,TRBV7-3,TRBJ1-1,CASSPFVNTEAFF,TGTGCCAGCAGCCCATTTGTGAACACTGAAGCTTTCTTT
TRBD1,-,TRBV6-1,TRBJ2-7,CASSATGQGFGEQYF,TGTGCCAGCAGTGCCACGGGACAGGGGTTCGGGGAGCAGTACTTC
-,once,TRBV27,TRBJ2-4,CASSFPPDLKNIQYF,TGTGCCAGCAGTTTCCCCCCGGACCTAAAAAACATTCAGTACTTC
-,-,TRBV30,TRBJ2-7,CAWSRGARHEQYF,TGTGCCTGGAGCAGGGGGGCGCGGCACGAGCAGTACTTC
TRBD1,-,TRBV4-1,TRBJ1-2,CASSQDRGHGYTF,TGCGCCAGCAGCCAAGACAGGGGGCATGGCTACACCTTC
TRBD2,-,TRBV7-2,TRBJ2-2,CASSGASGGPGELFF,TGTGCCAGCAGCGGCGCTAGCGGGGGGCCCGGGGAGCTGTTTTTT
-,-,TRBV6-1,TRBJ1-2,CASSDPHRANYGYTF,TGTGCCAGCAGTGACCCCCACAGGGCTAACTATGGCTACACCTTC
TRBD1,-,TRBV27,TRBJ2-2,CASSPRTGTGELFF,TGTGCCAGCAGCCCAAGGACAGGGACCGGGGAGCTGTTTTTT
TRBD1,-,TRBV6-1,TRBJ1-1,CASSETGGKAEAFF,TGTGCCAGCAGTGAAACAGGGGGCAAGGCTGAAGCTTTCTTT
TRBD2,-,TRBV9,TRBJ2-5,CASSPGTTLQETQYF,TGTGCCAGCAGCCCAGGGACTACTTTACAAGAGACCCAGTACTTC
TRBD1,-,TRBV7-2,TRBJ1-3,CASSFYRGSGNTIYF,TGTGCCAGCAGCTTTTACAGGGGCTCTGGAAACACCATATATTTT
-,few,TRBV4-3,TRBJ1-2,CASSHPGGYTF,TGCGCCAGCAGCCACCCGGGTGGCTACACCTTC
TRBD1,-,TRBV11-2,TRBJ1-6,CASSSGQHSPLHF,TGTGCCAGCAGCTCGGGACAGCATTCACCCCTCCACTTT
-,-,TRBV4-3,TRBJ1-2,CASSQGNRNYGYTF,TGCGCCAGCAGCCAAGGGAACAGAAACTATGGCTACACCTTC
-,-,TRBV7-6,TRBJ1-4,CASSQTDFGEKLFF,TGTGCCAGCAGCCAAACGGATTTCGGAGAAAAACTGTTTTTT
-,-,TRBV11-3,TRBJ2-1,CASSSGPSNEQFF,TGTGCCAGCAGCTCCGGACCCTCCAATGAGCAGTTCTTC
TRBD2,-,TRBV7-6,TRBJ2-7,CASSPDGTSGGVVFYEQYF,TGTGCCAGCAGCCCCGACGGGACTAGCGGGGGGGTCGTCTTCTACGAGCAGTACTTC
TRBD1,-,TRBV7-8,TRBJ2-2,CASSRNRGPDTGELFF,TGTGCCAGCAGCCGTAACAGGGGGCCGGACACCGGGGAGCTGTTTTTT
-,once,TRBV30,TRBJ1-5,CAWSDGSNQPQHF,TGTGCCTGGAGTGACGGGAGCAATCAGCCCCAGCATTTT
-,-,TRBV7-2,TRBJ1-1,CASSLGPFTEAFF,TGTGCCAGCAGCTTAGGACCGTTCACTGAAGCTTTCTTT
TRBD2,-,TRBV6-5,TRBJ2-5,CASSYGSGGAGETQYF,TGTGCCAGCAGTTACGGTAGCGGGGGGGCTGGGGAGACCCAGTACTTC
-,-,TRBV30,TRBJ1-5,CAWTRRDSNQPQHF,TGTGCCTGGACCCGCAGGGATAGCAATCAGCCCCAGCATTTT
TRBD1,-,TRBV5-1,TRBJ2-7,CASSLTGVEQYF,TGCGCCAGCAGCTTGACAGGGGTCGAGCAGTACTTC
-,few,TRBV7-2,TRBJ1-1,CASSSQVYTEAFF,TGTGCCAGCAGCTCCCAGGTGTACACTGAAGCTTTCTTT
-,-,TRBV5-1,TRBJ2-5,CASSLGGNRETQYF,TGCGCCAGCAGTTTAGGGGGGAATCGAGAGACCCAGTACTTC
-,-,TRBV19,TRBJ2-2,CASKRGTANTGELFF,TGTGCCAGTAAGAGAGGGACGGCTAACACCGGGGAGCTGTTTTTT
TRBD2,-,TRBV5-6,TRBJ2-3,CASSVRASGGAYTQYF,TGTGCCAGCAGCGTAAGAGCTAGCGGGGGGGCATATACGCAGTATTTT
-,once,TRBV7-9,TRBJ2-5,CASSLGALEETQYF,TGTGCCAGCAGCTTAGGAGCTCTTGAAGAGACCCAGTACTTC
-,-,TRBV7-9,TRBJ2-7,CASSLEPNTGEQYF,TGTGCCAGCAGCTTAGAACCGAACACGGGGGAGCAGTACTTC
-,-,TRBV5-1,TRBJ2-3,CASSLDGRTDTQYF,TGCGCCAGCAGCTTAGACGGGCGTACAGATACGCAGTATTTT
TRBD1,-,TRBV19,TRBJ1-1,CASSRQGWGTEAFF,TGTGCCAGTAGCCGACAGGGGTGGGGCACTGAAGCTTTCTTT
-,-,TRBV27,TRBJ2-2,CASSLAGKTGELFF,TGTGCCAGCAGTTTAGCGGGGAAAACCGGGGAGCTGTTTTTT
-,-,TRBV27,TRBJ2-7,CASSLNSGHEQYF,TGTGCCAGCAGTTTAAATAGCGGCCACGAGCAGTACTTC
-,-,TRBV2,TRBJ1-5,CASSEGRTNQPQHF,TGTGCCAGCAGTGAGGGTCGTACCAATCAGCCCCAGCATTTT
TRBD1,-,TRBV7-8,TRBJ1-6,CASSEYRGDGSPLHF,TGTGCCAGCAGCGAATACAGGGGCGACGGTTCACCCCTCCACTTT
TRBD1,-,TRBV11-2,TRBJ2-7,CASSFSGTGVSEQYF,TGTGCCAGCAGCTTCTCCGGGACAGGGGTTAGTGAGCAGTACTTC
TRBD1,-,TRBV11-1,TRBJ2-7,CASRRRDSEQYF,TGTGCCAGCAGACGTCGGGACAGTGAGCAGTACTTC
TRBD2,-,TRBV7-6,TRBJ2-7,CASSSRAGLRSEQYF,TGTGCCAGCAGCAGCCGAGCGGGGTTAAGGTCCGAGCAGTACTTC
-,-,TRBV5-1,TRBJ2-7,CASSFNTGSSYEQYF,TGCGCCAGCAGCTTTAACACCGGGAGCTCCTACGAGCAGTACTTC
-,-,TRBV29-1,TRBJ2-5,CSVENTEQETQYF,TGCAGCGTTGAAAACACAGAACAAGAGACCCAGTACTTC
TRBD1,-,TRBV30,TRBJ1-2,CAWSVRQGDYGYTF,TGTGCCTGGAGTGTACGACAGGGGGACTATGGCTACACCTTC
-,-,TRBV7-2,TRBJ2-1,CASSRQPSSYNEQFF,TGTGCCAGCAGCCGACAACCCAGCTCCTACAATGAGCAGTTCTTC
-,-,TRBV9,TRBJ1-6,CASSVGAGVGSPLHF,TGTGCCAGCAGCGTAGGGGCAGGGGTGGGTTCACCCCTCCACTTT
-,-,TRBV4-1,TRBJ1-2,CASSHQGYGYTF,TGCGCCAGCAGCCACCAGGGATATGGCTACACCTTC
-,-,TRBV6-1,TRBJ1-3,CASSEVAGSGNTIYF,TGTGCCAGCAGTGAAGTCGCGGGGTCTGGAAACACCATATATTTT
TRBD1,-,TRBV19,TRBJ2-7,CASSATTGGNPDQYF,TGTGCCAGTAGTGCCACGACAGGGGGCAACCCAGATCAGTACTTC
TRBD1,once,TRBV9,TRBJ1-1,CASTRDRGDTEAFF,TGTGCCAGCACCCGGGACAGGGGGGACACTGAAGCTTTCTTT
TRBD2,-,TRBV4-1,TRBJ2-7,CASSQGARLAGDEQYF,TGCGCCAGCAGCCAAGGGGCCCGGCTAGCGGGGGACGAGCAGTACTTC
TRBD2,-,TRBV5-1,TRBJ2-5,CASSLQGGDQETQYF,TGCGCCAGCAGTCTTCAGGGAGGGGACCAAGAGACCCAGTACTTC
-,-,TRBV5-1,TRBJ2-2,CASSSTSNTGELFF,TGCGCCAGCAGCTCGACAAGCAACACCGGGGAGCTGTTTTTT
TRBD1,-,TRBV5-4,TRBJ2-7,CASSLRTGFNEQYF,TGTGCCAGCAGCTTGAGGACAGGGTTCAACGAGCAGTACTTC
TRBD1,-,TRBV7-2,TRBJ2-1,CASSLTSSGTGGSDEQFF,TGTGCCAGCAGCTTAACCAGTTCCGGGACAGGGGGTTCAGATGAGCAGTTCTTC
TRBD2,-,TRBV4-1,TRBJ2-7,CASSQEPTGTTDYEQYF,TGCGCCAGCAGCCAGGAGCCGACCGGGACTACCGACTACGAGCAGTACTTC
TRBD1,once,TRBV15,TRBJ2-5,CATSRDRSQETQYF,TGTGCCACCAGCAGGGACAGGTCCCAAGAGACCCAGTACTTC
-,-,TRBV7-2,TRBJ2-3,CASSLQAGPSTDTQYF,TGTGCCAGCAGCTTGCAGGCGGGGCCTAGCACAGATACGCAGTATTTT
-,-,TRBV11-3,TRBJ2-2,CASSFQSGVTGELFF,TGTGCCAGCAGCTTTCAATCAGGGGTCACCGGGGAGCTGTTTTTT
-,-,TRBV7-2,TRBJ2-5,CASVRQVQETQYF,TGTGCCAGCGTACGACAGGTCCAAGAGACCCAGTACTTC